This T cell receptor beta chain was observed in a study of shared clonotypes between healthy human individuals. V lost 4 bases to trimming and J lost 3 bases; unmatched junction nucleotides: 4. Germline CDR1 and CDR2: SGHRS and YFSETQ. The CDR3 runs 14 residues. Only in-frame clones appear in the TCRdb table, and some are missing; sequencing was by immunoSEQ multiplex PCR. The data contain 2 million to 2.5 million clones, 85% to 95% of them singletons. The chain links TRBV5-1 to TRBJ2-5, with TRBD1 matching 9 bases. This TCR was sampled from a man between 18 and 29 years old in good health. Some clones in this sample may be carry-over from other donors' samples. Source material: naive CD4+ T cells from PBMCs. Subset of the sample: CD45RA+ positively selected. CDR3 protein: CASSIRDREETQYF. DNA for the CDR3: TGCGCCAGCAGCATACGGGACAGGGAAGAGACCCAGTACTTC.